The 31 T cell receptor beta chains presented below share a single source sample, sequenced in a study of blood T cell repertoires in COVID-19. Profiled with immunoSEQ multiplex PCR; TCRdb holds only in-frame clones, not every one. The sample consists of about 72,000 clones, 70% to 90% of them appearing once. Sequencing used peripheral blood. The receptors come from a man aged 65 to 85 with active or convalescent COVID-19.

The V call is TRBV10-3, the J call TRBJ1-6, with 7 positions matching TRBD1. The CDR3 loop spans 13 amino acids. V lost 11 bases to trimming and J lost 3 bases; unmatched junction nucleotides: 4. In germline, CDR1 is ENHRY, CDR2 SYGVKD. The CDR3 DNA reads TGTGCCGTACGGGACAGCTATAATTCACCCCTCCACTTT. Translation gives CAVRDSYNSPLHF.

This clone was picked up one time. The V and J genes are TRBV10-3 and TRBJ1-1; TRBD1 aligns across 7 bases. The CDR3 has 15 amino acids. Trimming took 6 bases from V and 0 from J; bases not matched to a gene: 7. Germline loops: CDR1 ENHRY, CDR2 SYGVKD. The CDR3 DNA reads as TGTGCCATCAGGTCGACAGGGAACATGAACACTGAAGCTTTCTTT. Translating it yields CAIRSTGNMNTEAFF.

The chain couples TRBV29-1 to TRBJ1-4; 8 nucleotides agree with TRBD1. There are 14 residues in the CDR3. Germline V CDR1 and CDR2: SQVTM, ANQGSEA. The V gene end was trimmed by 1 base and the J gene end by 8 bases; junction bases not matched to a gene: 6. The CDR3 protein is CSVEGQDREEKLFF. The CDR3 nucleotides read TGCAGCGTTGAAGGGCAGGACAGGGAGGAAAAACTGTTTTTT. Variable domain in full (rest from reference TRBV29-1 and TRBJ1-4): SAVISQKPSRDICQRGTSLTIQCQVDSQVTMMFWYRQQPGQSLTLIATANQGSEATYESGFVIDKFPISRPNLTFSTLTVSNMSPEDSSIYLCSVEGQDREEKLFFGSGTQLSVL.

This clone was found a few times. This chain uses TRBV6-5 with TRBJ1-5; the D is unclear. Between the trimmed V and J ends, which lost 2 bases and 7 bases, there was a span of 12 bases. This CDR3 spans 14 amino acids. The germline V gene encodes CDR1 MNHEY and CDR2 SVGAGI. This chain's CDR3 is CASSYGRSGQPQHF. The CDR3 coding sequence is TGTGCCAGCAGTTACGGGCGAAGCGGCCAGCCCCAGCATTTT.

The V and J genes are TRBV18 and TRBJ2-7; 11 bases are a match to TRBD1. V shed 6 bases and J 4 bases; nucleotides not matched to a gene: 8. CDR1 is KGHSH and CDR2 is LQKENI in the germline V gene. The CDR3 runs to 15 residues. CDR3 bases: TGTGCCAGCTCGCGCCGGACAGGGGGCGCGTACGAGCAGTACTTC. The encoded protein is CASSRRTGGAYEQYF.

The chain is built from TRBV21-1 and TRBJ2-5; the D call TRBD2 from the table was never checked on the DNA. TRBV21-1 counts as a pseudogene. The CDR3 sequence is 21 residues long. The CDR3 loop is CASSNYCAPLAGGEQRETQYF. In DNA, the CDR3 is TGTGCCAGCAGCAATTATTGCGCGCCACTAGCGGGAGGAGAACAGAGAGAGACCCAGTACTTC.

The chain has TRBV7-3 and TRBJ2-2, with TRBD1 matching over 9 bases. The CDR3 covers 15 residues. Germline V gene sequence: CDR1 SGHTA, CDR2 FQGTGA. Losses at the gene ends were 3 bases for V and 4 bases for J; bases not matched to a gene: 3. CDR3 sequence: CASSFETGGTGELFF. The CDR3 DNA reads TGTGCCAGCAGCTTCGAGACAGGGGGCACCGGGGAGCTGTTTTTT. The complete variable domain, with remaining parts taken from reference TRBV7-3 and TRBJ2-2, reads GAGVSQTPSNKVTEKGKYVELRCDPISGHTALYWYRQSLGQGPEFLIYFQGTGAADDSGLPNDRFFAVRPEGSVSTLKIQRTERGDSAVYLCASSFETGGTGELFFGEGSRLTVL.

This chain uses TRBV30 with TRBJ1-1; 8 bases line up with TRBD1. The CDR3 runs to 12 residues. Germline CDR1 is GTSNPN and CDR2 is SVGIG (reference sequence). V lost 8 bases to trimming and J lost 5 bases; unmatched junction nucleotides: 7. This chain's CDR3 is CAGTGSGTEAFF. The CDR3 DNA reads as TGTGCCGGGACAGGCTCGGGGACTGAAGCTTTCTTT.

This clone was seen just once. The J gene is TRBJ2-3, the V gene TRBV19, with 11 bases identical to TRBD2. CDR3 size: 16 residues. Germline V gives CDR1 LNHDA, CDR2 SQIVND (reference sequence). Losses at the gene ends were 6 bases for V and 0 bases for J; bases not matched to a gene: 5. In nucleotides, the CDR3 is TGTGCCAGTAGCACGGGACTAGCGGTGAGCACAGATACGCAGTATTTT. It codes for CASSTGLAVSTDTQYF.

The chain couples TRBV4-3 to TRBJ2-7, with 10 bases aligning to TRBD2. J gave up 3 bases and V 4 bases, and 6 bases lay outside the gene matches. Germline CDR1 reads LGHNA; CDR2 reads YSLEER. The CDR3 covers 15 residues. The CDR3 sequence is CASSLSLAGSYEQYF. The DNA for the CDR3 is TGCGCCAGCAGCCTCTCACTAGCGGGGAGCTACGAGCAGTACTTC.

The genes are TRBV18 and TRBJ2-1, with a weak D call TRBD2 (6 bases). V shed 3 bases and J shed 5 bases, with 14 bases lying between them. CDR1 is KGHSH and CDR2 is LQKENI in the germline V gene. The CDR3 runs 15 residues. The CDR3 DNA reads TGTGCCAGCTCACCTTTTGGACTACAAGACAATGAGCAGTTCTTC. Protein sequence: CASSPFGLQDNEQFF.

This rearrangement joins TRBV5-5 to TRBJ2-7; D call uncertain. The germline V gene has CDR1 SGHKS and CDR2 YYEKEE (reference sequence). Trimming pared 2 bases from V and 2 bases from J, leaving 5 bases between. The CDR3 totals 12 residues. The chain's CDR3 is CASSFTTYEQYF. CDR3 nucleotide sequence: TGTGCCAGCAGCTTTACAACCTACGAGCAGTACTTC.

The V and J genes are TRBV21-1 and TRBJ1-5; the table gives TRBD1 as D, unverified against the DNA. TRBV21-1 is tagged as a pseudogene. The CDR3 contains 18 residues. DNA of the CDR3: TGTGCCAGCAGCAAAGAGGTACAGGGTCCCTTCAACAATCAGCCCCAGCATTTT. Translating it yields CASSKEVQGPFNNQPQHF.

The genes are TRBV10-3 and TRBJ1-2; D is perhaps TRBD1 (5 bases). Germline assignment: CDR1 ENHRY and CDR2 SYGVKD. This CDR3 spans 14 amino acids. The V end lost 0 bases, the J end lost 8 bases, and 13 bases lay between the germline ends. CDR3 residues: CAISESEGDRGYTF. As DNA, the CDR3 is TGTGCCATCAGTGAGTCGGAAGGGGATCGCGGCTACACCTTC.

The chain carries TRBV9 and TRBJ1-2; 7 bases match TRBD1. This CDR3 comprises 13 residues. CDR1 SGDLS and CDR2 YYNGEE come from the germline V gene. The ends lost 4 bases at V and 2 bases at J; junction bases unmatched: 2. The CDR3 spells CASSQGQNYGYTF. The CDR3, as DNA: TGTGCCAGCAGCCAGGGACAGAACTATGGCTACACCTTC.

The chain recombines TRBV7-2 with TRBJ2-7; the match to TRBD2 covers 11 bases. Germline V gene sequence: CDR1 SGHTA, CDR2 FQGNSA. The CDR3 runs 17 residues. V lost 1 base and J lost 2; bases outside the gene matches: 7. The CDR3 protein is CASSLVAGGPVAYEQYF. DNA for the CDR3: TGTGCCAGCAGCTTAGTAGCGGGAGGGCCGGTGGCCTACGAGCAGTACTTC.

The rearrangement joins TRBV2 to TRBJ2-5, with D perhaps matching TRBD2 (6 bases). The CDR3 has 11 residues. Germline loops: CDR1 SNHLY, CDR2 FYNNEI. The CDR3 DNA reads TGTGCGGGGGGACTGGTAGAGACCCAGTACTTC. It codes for CAGGLVETQYF.

This chain uses TRBV27 with TRBJ2-1; 11 bases line up with TRBD2. Germline V gives CDR1 MNHEY, CDR2 SMNVEV (reference sequence). V dropped 5 bases and J dropped 12; count of bases not matched to a gene: 3. This CDR3 is built from 12 residues. The CDR3: CASSGLAGGQFF. CDR3 nucleotides: TGTGCCAGCAGTGGTCTAGCGGGAGGGCAGTTCTTC.

This chain joins TRBV5-1 and TRBJ1-1; 8 bases are shared with TRBD1. This CDR3 is 16 amino acids long. V dropped 5 bases and J dropped 2; count of bases not matched to a gene: 11. Germline CDR1 reads SGHRS; CDR2 reads YFSETQ. The CDR3 loop is CASRYQGAGDNTEAFF. The CDR3 coding sequence is TGCGCCAGCAGGTATCAGGGGGCAGGGGATAACACTGAAGCTTTCTTT. The full variable domain, rest sourced from reference TRBV5-1 and TRBJ1-1, is KAGVTQTPRYLIKTRGQQVTLSCSPISGHRSVSWYQQTPGQGLQFLFEYFSETQRNKGNFPGRFSGRQFSNSRSEMNVSTLELGDSALYLCASRYQGAGDNTEAFFGQGTRLTVV.

This chain joins TRBV18 and TRBJ2-7; 8 bases fit TRBD1. The CDR3 covers 17 residues. CDR1 is KGHSH and CDR2 is LQKENI in the germline V gene. The V segment lost 2 bases and the J segment 9 bases; nucleotides outside the gene matches: 18. CDR3: CASSPRQSEQGEDGQYF. CDR3 coding DNA: TGTGCCAGCTCACCAAGGCAGTCGGAACAGGGGGAGGATGGGCAGTACTTC.

This clone occurred once. The chain recombines TRBV28 with TRBJ1-5; 7 positions agree with TRBD1. After removal of 4 bases from V and 3 bases from J, the junction contained 12 bases not matched to a gene. The CDR3 consists of 17 residues. Germline V CDR1 and CDR2: MDHEN, SYDVKM. Here the CDR3 reads CASSSQGLGSVNQPQHF. In DNA, the CDR3 is TGTGCCAGCAGTTCACAGGGGTTGGGTAGTGTCAATCAGCCCCAGCATTTT.

A remark on this clone: One end of the junction is discordant with germline, which a read error may explain. V usage is TRBV6-5 and J usage is TRBJ2-7, with TRBD1 as a possible D gene (5 bases). CDR1 and CDR2 (germline): MNHEY, SVGAGI. The CDR3 loop spans 11 amino acids. CDR3 nucleotides: TGTGCCTGCAGGGCAAACTACGAGCAGTACTTC. Translation: CACRANYEQYF.

The chain has TRBV4-1 and TRBJ2-1, with a tentative D call TRBD2 (6 bases). CDR3 length: 17 residues. V was shortened by 4 bases and J by 7 bases, with 23 bases between the two germline ends. CDR1 and CDR2 from the germline V gene are MGHRA and YSYEKL. CDR3 DNA: TGCGCCAGCAGCCGAGAGCTAGCGCCCCGCACCGGGAATGAGCAGTTCTTC. This sequence encodes CASSRELAPRTGNEQFF.

The J gene is TRBJ2-5, the V gene TRBV30, with TRBD2 matching 11 bases. CDR1 and CDR2 from the germline V gene are GTSNPN and SVGIG (reference sequence). The CDR3 has 15 amino acids. V lost 0 bases and J lost 4; bases outside the gene matches: 4. The CDR3 bases are TGTGCCTGGAGTGTACTAGCGGGAGCTGGAGAGACCCAGTACTTC. This gives the protein CAWSVLAGAGETQYF.

V usage is TRBV10-3 and J usage is TRBJ1-1, with D maybe TRBD1 (6 bases). The CDR3 has 20 amino acids. Germline CDR1 ENHRY, CDR2 SYGVKD. The V gene lost 2 bases and the J gene lost 0 bases, with 25 bases spanning the gap. The CDR3 loop reads CAISERGGRKIRGMNTEAFF. The DNA for the CDR3 is TGTGCCATCAGTGAGCGAGGGGGTCGAAAGATAAGGGGCATGAACACTGAAGCTTTCTTT.

This clone was seen more than once but under ten times. This chain links TRBV7-2 with TRBJ1-3, with 10 bases that match TRBD1. Unmatched junction bases numbered 6, after V lost 5 bases and J lost 2 bases. CDR1 is SGHTA and CDR2 is FQGNSA in the germline V gene. The CDR3 contains 16 residues. CDR3 DNA sequence: TGTGCCAGCAGCAACAGGGGGACAGGGGCTGGAAACACCATATATTTT. Its translation: CASSNRGTGAGNTIYF.

This chain joins TRBV28 and TRBJ2-2, with TRBD1 as a possible D gene (6 bases). Germline-derived CDR1 and CDR2 are MDHEN and SYDVKM. V was trimmed by 5 bases and J by 6 bases, leaving 10 bases between them. The CDR3 is 13 residues long. This CDR3 reads CASSEQGSGELFF. CDR3 in DNA: TGTGCCAGCAGTGAACAGGGCTCCGGGGAGCTGTTTTTT.

This clone was observed a single time. This chain uses TRBV5-1 with TRBJ2-3, with D possibly being TRBD2 (5 bases). The CDR3 runs to 15 residues. Germline lookup yields CDR1 SGHRS and CDR2 YFSETQ. Deletions cut 5 bases from V and 2 bases from J, with 15 bases between. In DNA, the CDR3 is TGCGCCAGCAGACTACTCGGGGATCCCACAGATACGCAGTATTTT. Amino acid sequence: CASRLLGDPTDTQYF. Full variable domain (missing parts from reference TRBV5-1 and TRBJ2-3): KAGVTQTPRYLIKTRGQQVTLSCSPISGHRSVSWYQQTPGQGLQFLFEYFSETQRNKGNFPGRFSGRQFSNSRSEMNVSTLELGDSALYLCASRLLGDPTDTQYFGPGTRLTVL.

This clone came up a few times. The chain employs TRBV2 and TRBJ2-1, with TRBD2 as a possible D gene (6 bases). Trimming took off 5 bases at V and 0 bases at J, with 14 bases between the two ends. Germline-derived CDR1 and CDR2 are SNHLY and FYNNEI. This CDR3 is built from 16 residues. The CDR3 region has the DNA TGTGCCAGCAGTTTTCTAGCGTTGAGCTCCTACAATGAGCAGTTCTTC. Residues: CASSFLALSSYNEQFF.

This chain joins TRBV3-1 (or the pseudogene TRBV3-2) and TRBJ1-1, with D perhaps matching TRBD1 (6 bases). This CDR3 comprises 15 residues. V lost 2 bases to trimming and J lost 4 bases, with 14 bases between them. Germline-derived CDR1 and CDR2 are LGHDT and YNNKEL (reference sequence). This chain's CDR3 is CASSQRGGTGTEAFF. The CDR3 coding sequence is TGTGCCAGCAGCCAAAGGGGGGGAACGGGCACTGAAGCTTTCTTT.

The chain links TRBV5-6 to TRBJ2-5; 13 bases map to TRBD2. The CDR3 contains 15 residues. J gave up 5 bases and V 4 bases, and 5 bases lay outside the gene matches. Germline CDR1 and CDR2: SGHDT and YYEEEE. The CDR3 DNA is TGTGCCAGCAGCCGGACTAGCGGGAGTAGGGAGACCCAGTACTTC. This encodes CASSRTSGSRETQYF.